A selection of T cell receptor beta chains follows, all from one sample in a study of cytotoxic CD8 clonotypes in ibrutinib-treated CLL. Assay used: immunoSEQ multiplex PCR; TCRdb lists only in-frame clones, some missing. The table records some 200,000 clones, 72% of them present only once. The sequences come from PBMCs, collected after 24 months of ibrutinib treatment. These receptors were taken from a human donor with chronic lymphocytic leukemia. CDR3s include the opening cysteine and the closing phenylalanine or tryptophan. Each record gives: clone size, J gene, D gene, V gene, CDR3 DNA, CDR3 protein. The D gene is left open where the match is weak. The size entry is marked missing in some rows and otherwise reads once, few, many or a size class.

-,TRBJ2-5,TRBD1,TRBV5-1,TGCGCCAGCAGCCAGGACAGGGCTTTGGAGACCCAGTACTTC,CASSQDRALETQYF
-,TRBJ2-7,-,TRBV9,TGTGCCAGCAGCGTCGGTGGGACCTACGAGCAGTACTTC,CASSVGGTYEQYF
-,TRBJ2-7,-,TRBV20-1,TGCAGTGGCTCGACACACTACGAGCAGTACTTC,CSGSTHYEQYF
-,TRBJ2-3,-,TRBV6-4,TGTGCCAGCAGTGACTCGAGTCAGCACACAGATACGCAGTATTTT,CASSDSSQHTDTQYF
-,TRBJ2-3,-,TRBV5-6,TGTGCCAGCAGCTTGGGTGGCCACACAGATACGCAGTATTTT,CASSLGGHTDTQYF
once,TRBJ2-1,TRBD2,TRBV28,TGTGCCAGCAGAGACCCAGGACTAGCGGGCTCCAATGAGCAGTTCTTC,CASRDPGLAGSNEQFF
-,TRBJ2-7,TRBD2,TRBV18,TGTGCCAGCTCACCAGGGAGCGGGAGGGCGTCTGAGCAGTACTTC,CASSPGSGRASEQYF
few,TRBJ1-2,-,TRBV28,TGTGCCAGTAGGAGGGTCAACTATGGCTACACCTTC,CASRRVNYGYTF
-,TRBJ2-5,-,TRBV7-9,TGTGCCAGCAGCTTAGAGGGGAACCAAGAGACCCAGTACTTC,CASSLEGNQETQYF
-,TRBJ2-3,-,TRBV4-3,TGCGCCAGCAGCCAAGATAGCCTGGGATACACAGATACGCAGTATTTT,CASSQDSLGYTDTQYF
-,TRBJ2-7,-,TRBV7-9,TGTGCCAGCAGCTTAGCCGTTAGGGGCTACGAGCAGTACTTC,CASSLAVRGYEQYF
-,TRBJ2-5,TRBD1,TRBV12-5,TGTGCTAGTGGTTCAGCGACAGGGTTCATGCTGTCCCAAGAGACCCAGTACTTC,CASGSATGFMLSQETQYF
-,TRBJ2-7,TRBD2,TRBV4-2,TGTGCCAGCAGCCAAGATCGAAACGCGGGAGTGGCCTACGAGCAGTACTTC,CASSQDRNAGVAYEQYF
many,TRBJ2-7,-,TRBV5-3,TGTGCCAGCAGCCAAGAGTACGGTCCCTACGAGCAGTACTTC,CASSQEYGPYEQYF
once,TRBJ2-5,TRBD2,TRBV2,TGTGCCAGCAGTGAATCTAGCGGGAGTAAGACCCAGTACTTC,CASSESSGSKTQYF
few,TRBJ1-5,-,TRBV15,TGTGCCACCAGCATCCCCGGGTCCGGGAGGCCCCAGCATTTT,CATSIPGSGRPQHF
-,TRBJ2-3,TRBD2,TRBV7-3,TGTGCCAGCAGCTTAATTGGCGGGAGGGTCTTAGATACGCAGTATTTT,CASSLIGGRVLDTQYF
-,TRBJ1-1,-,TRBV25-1,TGTGCCAGCGCGGCTGGGGGATGGAGCTCTGAAGCTTTCTTT,CASAAGGWSSEAFF
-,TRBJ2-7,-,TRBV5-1,TGCGCCAGCAGCTTGGATCCAGGGGGGTCCTACGAGCAGTACTTC,CASSLDPGGSYEQYF
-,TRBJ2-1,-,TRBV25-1,TGTGCCAGCAGCGCTTACAATGAGCAGTTCTTC,CASSAYNEQFF
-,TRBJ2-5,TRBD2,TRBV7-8,TGTGCCAGCAGCTTCGACCGGACTAGCGGGAGGGCCTGGCAAGAGACCCAGTACTTC,CASSFDRTSGRAWQETQYF
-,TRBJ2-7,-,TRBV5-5,TGTGCCAGCAGCTTGATACTTAACCCCATGAACCCCGGTTACTACGAGCAGTACTTC,CASSLILNPMNPGYYEQYF
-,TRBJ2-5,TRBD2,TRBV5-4,TGTGCCAGCAGCTTGGAATTTGCCGGGAGGGTCCAAGAGACCCAGTACTTC,CASSLEFAGRVQETQYF
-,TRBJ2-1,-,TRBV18,TGTGCCAGCTCACCAGAACGCCGTGGATACAATGAGCAGTTCTTC,CASSPERRGYNEQFF
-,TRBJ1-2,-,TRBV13,TGTGCCAGCAGCTTAACGAGAGGGGGCTATGGCTACACCTTC,CASSLTRGGYGYTF
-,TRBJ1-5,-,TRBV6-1,TGTGCCAGCAGTGGATCCGGGGGGGGCCATCAGCCCCAGCATTTT,CASSGSGGGHQPQHF
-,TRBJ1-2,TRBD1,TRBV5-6,TGTGCCAGCAGCCACCCCGGGACAGGGTATGGCTACACCTTC,CASSHPGTGYGYTF
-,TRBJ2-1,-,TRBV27,TGTGCCAGCTGGAGCTCCTACAATGAGCAGTTCTTC,CASWSSYNEQFF
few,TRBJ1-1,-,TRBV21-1,TGTGCCAGCAGCAACTGCCGGGGAGTGAACACTGAAGCTTTCTTT,CASSNCRGVNTEAFF
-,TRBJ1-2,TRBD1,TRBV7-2,TGTGCCAGCAGCTTATGGGGCGACAGGGCCCACTATGGCTACACCTTC,CASSLWGDRAHYGYTF
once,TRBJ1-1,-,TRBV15,TGTGCCACCAGCAGAGTGAGGGGGAGGTCTTTGAACACTGAAGCTTTCTTT,CATSRVRGRSLNTEAFF
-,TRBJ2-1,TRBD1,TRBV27,TGTGCCAGCAGTTTGTGGGACAGGGTTGACAATGAGCAGTTCTTC,CASSLWDRVDNEQFF
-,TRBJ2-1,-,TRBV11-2,TGTGCCAGCAGAAAATCGCTTTCGAGGTCCTACAATGAGCAGTTCTTC,CASRKSLSRSYNEQFF
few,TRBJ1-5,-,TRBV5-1,TGCGCCAGCAGCTTGGCCGGAGGTCAGCCCCAGCATTTT,CASSLAGGQPQHF
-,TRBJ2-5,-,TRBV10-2,TGCGCCAGCAGTGAGGGGACCCTCCGAGAGACCCAGTACTTC,CASSEGTLRETQYF
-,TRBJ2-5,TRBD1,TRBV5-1,TGCGCCAGCAGCATAGGACAGGGACAAGAGACCCAGTACTTC,CASSIGQGQETQYF
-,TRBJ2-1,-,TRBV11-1,TGTGCCAGCAGCTTCGCGGGACGCGGGATCTACAATGAGCAGTTCTTC,CASSFAGRGIYNEQFF
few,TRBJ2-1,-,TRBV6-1,TGTGCCAGCAATTCAAGACAGGCTCGAAATGAGCAGTTCTTC,CASNSRQARNEQFF
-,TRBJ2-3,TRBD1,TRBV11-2,TGTGCCAGCAGCTCAAGGACAGGGTCCGATACGCAGTATTTT,CASSSRTGSDTQYF